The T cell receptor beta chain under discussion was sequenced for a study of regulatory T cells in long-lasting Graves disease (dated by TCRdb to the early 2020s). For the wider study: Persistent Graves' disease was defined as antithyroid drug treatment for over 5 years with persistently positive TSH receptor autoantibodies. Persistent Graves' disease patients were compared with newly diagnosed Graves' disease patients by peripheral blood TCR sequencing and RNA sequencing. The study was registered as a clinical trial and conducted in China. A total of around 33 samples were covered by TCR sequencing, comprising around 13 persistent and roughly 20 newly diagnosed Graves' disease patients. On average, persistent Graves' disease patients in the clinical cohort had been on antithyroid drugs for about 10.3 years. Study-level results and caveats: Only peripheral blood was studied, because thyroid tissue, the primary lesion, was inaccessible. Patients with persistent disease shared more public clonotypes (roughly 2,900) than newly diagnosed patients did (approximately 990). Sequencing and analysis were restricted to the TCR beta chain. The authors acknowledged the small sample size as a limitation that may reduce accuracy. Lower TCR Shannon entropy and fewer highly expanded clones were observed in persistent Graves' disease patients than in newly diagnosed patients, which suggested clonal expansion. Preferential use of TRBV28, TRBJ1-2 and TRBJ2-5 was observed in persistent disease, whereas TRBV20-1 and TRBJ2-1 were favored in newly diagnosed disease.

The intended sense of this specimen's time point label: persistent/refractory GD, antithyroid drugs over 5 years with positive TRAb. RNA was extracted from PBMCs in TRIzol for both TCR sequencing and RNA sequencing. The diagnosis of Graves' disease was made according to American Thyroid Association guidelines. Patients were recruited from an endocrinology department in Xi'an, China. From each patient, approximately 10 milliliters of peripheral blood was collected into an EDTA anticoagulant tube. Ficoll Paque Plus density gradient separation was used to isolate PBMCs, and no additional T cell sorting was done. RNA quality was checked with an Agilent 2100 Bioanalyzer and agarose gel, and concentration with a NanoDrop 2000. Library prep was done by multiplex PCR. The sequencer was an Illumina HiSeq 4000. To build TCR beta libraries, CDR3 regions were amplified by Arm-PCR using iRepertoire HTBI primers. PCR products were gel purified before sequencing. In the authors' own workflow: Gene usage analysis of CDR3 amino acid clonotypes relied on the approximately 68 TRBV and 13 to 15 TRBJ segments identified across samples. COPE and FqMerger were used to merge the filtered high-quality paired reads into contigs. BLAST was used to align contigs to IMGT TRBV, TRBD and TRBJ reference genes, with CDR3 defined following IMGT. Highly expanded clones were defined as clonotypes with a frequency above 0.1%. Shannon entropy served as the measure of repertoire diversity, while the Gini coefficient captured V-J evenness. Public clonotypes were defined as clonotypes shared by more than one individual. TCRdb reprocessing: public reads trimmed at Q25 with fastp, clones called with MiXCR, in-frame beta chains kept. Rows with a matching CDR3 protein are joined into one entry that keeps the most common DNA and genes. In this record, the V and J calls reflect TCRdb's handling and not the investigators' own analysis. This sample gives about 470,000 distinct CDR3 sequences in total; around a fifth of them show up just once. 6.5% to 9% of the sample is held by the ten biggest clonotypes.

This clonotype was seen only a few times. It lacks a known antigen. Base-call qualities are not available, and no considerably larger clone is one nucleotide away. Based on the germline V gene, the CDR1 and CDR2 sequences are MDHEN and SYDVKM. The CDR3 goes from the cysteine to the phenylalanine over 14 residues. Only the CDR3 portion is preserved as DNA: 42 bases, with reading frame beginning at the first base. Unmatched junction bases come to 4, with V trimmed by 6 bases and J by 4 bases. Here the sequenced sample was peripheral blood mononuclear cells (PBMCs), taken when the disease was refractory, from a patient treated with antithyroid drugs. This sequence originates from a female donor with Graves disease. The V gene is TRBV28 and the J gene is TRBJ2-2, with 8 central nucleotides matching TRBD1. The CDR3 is CASRITGGTGELFF. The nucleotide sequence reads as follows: TGTGCCAGCAGGATAACAGGGGGCACCGGGGAGCTGTTTTTT.